This is a list of T cell receptor beta chains from one sample in a study of human T cells and chemical hapten exposure. TCRdb analysed the RACE reads with MiXCR anew, one entry per CDR3 protein. The table includes more than 300,000 distinct CDR3 sequences, approximately 5.1% detected once. Sequencing used whole blood, obtained in connection with sensitization to the hapten diphenylcyclopropenone (DPC). These receptors all come from a woman between 50 and 59 years old with alopecia areata. Some clones in this sample may be carry-over from other donors' samples. Each CDR3 is given without its conserved first and last residue. The order of the fields is V gene, J gene, clone size, D gene, CDR3 protein. The D gene is left open where the match is weak. Part of the rows lack a size; the others show once, few, many or a class for expanded clones.

>TRBV20-1|TRBJ1-1|many|.
SARGGRGTEAF
>TRBV20-1|TRBJ2-1|.|TRBD2
SATNPSGRYNEQF
>TRBV29-1|TRBJ2-7|many|.
SVEVGDQY
>TRBV11-2|TRBJ1-2|many|.
ASSQGLGYT
>TRBV10-3|TRBJ1-2|many|.
AIRVTGLEGYT
>TRBV28|TRBJ2-4|many|.
ASSSPPGDIQY
>TRBV27|TRBJ1-4|few|.
ASRPQRVTNEKLF
>TRBV24-1|TRBJ2-1|.|TRBD1
ATSDSPRDRIHNEQF
>TRBV20-1|TRBJ2-3|.|.
SARAEGDTQY
>TRBV9|TRBJ2-3|many|.
ASSVRAVAQDTQY
>TRBV28|TRBJ1-5|many|.
ASSLPRSSNQPQH
>TRBV4-1|TRBJ1-5|many|.
ASRKTDYSNQPQH